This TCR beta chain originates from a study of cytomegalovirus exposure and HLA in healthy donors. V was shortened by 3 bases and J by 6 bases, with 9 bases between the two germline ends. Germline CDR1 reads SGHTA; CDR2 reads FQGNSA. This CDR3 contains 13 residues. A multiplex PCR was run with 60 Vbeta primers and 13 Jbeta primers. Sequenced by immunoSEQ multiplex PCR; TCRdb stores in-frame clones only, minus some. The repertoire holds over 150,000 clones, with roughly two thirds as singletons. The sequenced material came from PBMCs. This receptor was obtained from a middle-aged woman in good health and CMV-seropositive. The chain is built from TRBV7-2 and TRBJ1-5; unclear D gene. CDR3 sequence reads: CASSLGAPQPQHF. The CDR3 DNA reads TGTGCCAGCAGCTTGGGAGCACCTCAGCCCCAGCATTTT.